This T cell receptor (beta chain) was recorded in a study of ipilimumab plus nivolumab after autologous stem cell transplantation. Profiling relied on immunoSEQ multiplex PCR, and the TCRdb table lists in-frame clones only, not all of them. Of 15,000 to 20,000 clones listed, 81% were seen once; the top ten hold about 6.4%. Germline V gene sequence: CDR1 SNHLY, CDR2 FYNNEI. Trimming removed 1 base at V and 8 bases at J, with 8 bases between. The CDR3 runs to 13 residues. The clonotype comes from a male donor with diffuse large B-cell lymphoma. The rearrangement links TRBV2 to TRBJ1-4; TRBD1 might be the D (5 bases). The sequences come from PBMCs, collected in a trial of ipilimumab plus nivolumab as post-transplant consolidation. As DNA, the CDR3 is TGTGCCAGCAGTGAAGAGGGACGGGAAAAACTGTTTTTT. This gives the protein CASSEEGREKLFF.